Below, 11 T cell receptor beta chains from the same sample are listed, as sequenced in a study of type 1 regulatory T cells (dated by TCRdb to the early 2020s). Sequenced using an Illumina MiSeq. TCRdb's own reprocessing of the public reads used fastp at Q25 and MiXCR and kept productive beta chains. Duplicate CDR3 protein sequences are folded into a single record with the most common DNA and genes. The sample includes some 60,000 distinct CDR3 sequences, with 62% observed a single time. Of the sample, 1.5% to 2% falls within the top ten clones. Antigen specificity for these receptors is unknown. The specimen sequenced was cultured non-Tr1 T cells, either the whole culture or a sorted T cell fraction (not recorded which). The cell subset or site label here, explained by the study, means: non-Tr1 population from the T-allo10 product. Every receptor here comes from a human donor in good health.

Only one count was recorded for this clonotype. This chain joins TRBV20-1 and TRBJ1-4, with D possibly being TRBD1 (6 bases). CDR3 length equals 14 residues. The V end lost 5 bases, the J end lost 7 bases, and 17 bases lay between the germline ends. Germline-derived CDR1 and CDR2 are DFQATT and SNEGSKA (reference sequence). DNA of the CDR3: TGCAGTGCTCAAGAAGGGGGAATGAGTGAAAAACTGTTTTTT. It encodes CSAQEGGMSEKLFF.

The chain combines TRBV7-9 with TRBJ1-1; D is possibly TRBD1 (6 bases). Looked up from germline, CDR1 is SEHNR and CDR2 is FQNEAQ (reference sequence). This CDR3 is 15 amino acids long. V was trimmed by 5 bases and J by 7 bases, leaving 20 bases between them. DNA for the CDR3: TGTGCCAGCAGCGGAACAGGGCGGTCAATGGGTGAAGCTTTCTTT. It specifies CASSGTGRSMGEAFF.

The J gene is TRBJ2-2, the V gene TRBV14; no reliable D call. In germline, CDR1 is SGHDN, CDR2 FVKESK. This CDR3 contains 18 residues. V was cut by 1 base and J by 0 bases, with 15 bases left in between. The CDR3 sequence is CASSQVIRTVTNTGELFF. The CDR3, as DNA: TGTGCCAGCAGCCAAGTTATCCGGACGGTTACGAACACCGGGGAGCTGTTTTTT.

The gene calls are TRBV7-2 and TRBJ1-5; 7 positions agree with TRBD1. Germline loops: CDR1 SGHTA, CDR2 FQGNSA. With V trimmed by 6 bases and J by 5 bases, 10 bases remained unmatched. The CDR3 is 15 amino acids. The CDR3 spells CASRARGGDDQPQHF. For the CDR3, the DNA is TGTGCCAGCAGGGCCAGGGGGGGAGATGATCAGCCCCAGCATTTT.

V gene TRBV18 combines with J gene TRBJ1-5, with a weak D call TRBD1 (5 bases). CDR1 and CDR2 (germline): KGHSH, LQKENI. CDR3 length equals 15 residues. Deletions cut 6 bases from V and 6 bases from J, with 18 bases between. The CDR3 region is CASSPRGEGRQPQHF. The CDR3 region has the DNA TGTGCCAGCTCCCCTCGGGGAGAGGGGCGTCAGCCCCAGCATTTT. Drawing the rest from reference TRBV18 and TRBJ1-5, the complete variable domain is NAGVMQNPRHLVRRRGQEARLRCSPMKGHSHVYWYRQLPEEGLKFMVYLQKENIIDESGMPKERFSAEFPKEGPSILRIQQVVRGDSAAYFCASSPRGEGRQPQHFGDGTRLSIL.

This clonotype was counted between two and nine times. CDR3 amino acids: CASSLTRQLNEQFF. DNA for the CDR3: TGTGCCAGCAGTTTAACCCGACAGCTAAATGAGCAGTTCTTC. This chain uses TRBV12-3 or TRBV12-4 with TRBJ2-1; TRBD1 might be the D (5 bases). The CDR3 is made up of 14 amino acids. Trimming cost V 2 bases and J 7 bases, with 12 bases left between them.

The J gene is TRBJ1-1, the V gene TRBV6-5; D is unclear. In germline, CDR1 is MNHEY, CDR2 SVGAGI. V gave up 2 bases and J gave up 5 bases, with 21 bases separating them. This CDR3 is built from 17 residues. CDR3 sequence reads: CASSYRLALGVVTEAFF. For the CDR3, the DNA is TGTGCCAGCAGTTACCGCTTGGCTCTTGGGGTGGTGACTGAAGCTTTCTTT.

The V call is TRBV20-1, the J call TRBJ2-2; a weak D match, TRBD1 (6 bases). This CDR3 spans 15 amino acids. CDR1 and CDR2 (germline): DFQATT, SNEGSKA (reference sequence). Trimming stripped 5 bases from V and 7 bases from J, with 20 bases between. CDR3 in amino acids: CSARRVTGMGGELFF. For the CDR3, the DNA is TGCAGTGCTCGAAGAGTCACAGGGATGGGCGGGGAGCTGTTTTTT.

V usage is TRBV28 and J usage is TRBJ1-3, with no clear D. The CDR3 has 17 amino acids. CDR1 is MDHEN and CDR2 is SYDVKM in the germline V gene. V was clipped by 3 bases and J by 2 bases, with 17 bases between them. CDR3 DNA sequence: TGTGCCAGCAGTTTTGCTCGGGCAGCAAACCCTGGAAACACCATATATTTT. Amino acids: CASSFARAANPGNTIYF.

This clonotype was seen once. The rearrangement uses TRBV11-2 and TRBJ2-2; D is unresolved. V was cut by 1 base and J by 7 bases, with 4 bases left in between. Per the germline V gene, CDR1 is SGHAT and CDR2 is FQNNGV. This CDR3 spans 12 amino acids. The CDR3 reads CASSLVVGELFF. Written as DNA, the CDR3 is TGTGCCAGCAGCTTAGTGGTCGGGGAGCTGTTTTTT.

As DNA, the CDR3 is TGCGCCAGCGGAAGGGGTACACCCACCCAAGAGACCCAGTACTTC. It codes for CASGRGTPTQETQYF. The chain couples TRBV5-1 to TRBJ2-5; the D gene is possibly TRBD1 (5 bases). CDR3 length equals 15 residues. V lost 7 bases and J lost 1, with 17 bases in between. CDR1 is SGHRS and CDR2 is YFSETQ in the germline V gene.